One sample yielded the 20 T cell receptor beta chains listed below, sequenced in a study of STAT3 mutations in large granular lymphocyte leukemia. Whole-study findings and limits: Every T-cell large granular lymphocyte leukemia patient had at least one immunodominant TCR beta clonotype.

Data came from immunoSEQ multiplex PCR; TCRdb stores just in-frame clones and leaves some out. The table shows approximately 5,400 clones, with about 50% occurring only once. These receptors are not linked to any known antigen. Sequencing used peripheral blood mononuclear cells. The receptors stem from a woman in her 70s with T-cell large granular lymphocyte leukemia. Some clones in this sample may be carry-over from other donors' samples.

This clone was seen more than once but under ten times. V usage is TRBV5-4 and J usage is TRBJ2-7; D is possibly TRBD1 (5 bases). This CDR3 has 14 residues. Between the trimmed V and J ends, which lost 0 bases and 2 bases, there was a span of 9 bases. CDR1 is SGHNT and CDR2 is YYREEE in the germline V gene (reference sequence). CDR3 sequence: CASSLEGRAYEQYF. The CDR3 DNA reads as TGTGCCAGCAGCTTGGAGGGCAGGGCCTACGAGCAGTACTTC.

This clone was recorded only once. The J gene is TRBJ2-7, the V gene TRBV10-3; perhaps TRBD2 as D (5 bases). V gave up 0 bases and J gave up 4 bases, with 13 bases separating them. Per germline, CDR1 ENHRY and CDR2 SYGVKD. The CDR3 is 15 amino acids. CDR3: CAISESNLRGYEQYF. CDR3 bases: TGTGCCATCAGTGAGTCGAACCTCCGGGGTTACGAGCAGTACTTC.

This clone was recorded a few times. CDR3 in DNA: TGCGCCAGCAGCTTGGTGCCAGGGGCTGGCTACACCTTC. The encoded protein is CASSLVPGAGYTF. This chain connects TRBV5-1 to TRBJ1-2, with D possibly TRBD1 on 6 matching bases. CDR3 length equals 13 residues. Per the germline V gene, CDR1 is SGHRS and CDR2 is YFSETQ. V lost 0 bases and J 7 bases, leaving 10 bases between the germline ends.

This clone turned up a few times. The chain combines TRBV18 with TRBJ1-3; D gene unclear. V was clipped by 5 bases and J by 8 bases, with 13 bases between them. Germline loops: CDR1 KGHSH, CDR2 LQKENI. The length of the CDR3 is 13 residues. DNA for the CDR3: TGTGCCAGCTCAACGTCGGGGATTGACACCATATATTTT. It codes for CASSTSGIDTIYF.

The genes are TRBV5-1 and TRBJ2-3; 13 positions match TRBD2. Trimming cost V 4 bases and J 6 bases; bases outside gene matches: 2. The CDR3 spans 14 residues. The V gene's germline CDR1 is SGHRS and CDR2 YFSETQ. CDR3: CASSRTSGSDTQYF. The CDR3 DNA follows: TGCGCCAGCAGCAGGACTAGCGGGAGCGATACGCAGTATTTT.

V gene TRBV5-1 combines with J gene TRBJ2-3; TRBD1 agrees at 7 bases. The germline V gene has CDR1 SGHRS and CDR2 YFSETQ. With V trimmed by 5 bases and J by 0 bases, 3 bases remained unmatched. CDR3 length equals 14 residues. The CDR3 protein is CASRRDSSTDTQYF. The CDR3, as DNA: TGCGCCAGCAGGAGGGACAGTAGCACAGATACGCAGTATTTT. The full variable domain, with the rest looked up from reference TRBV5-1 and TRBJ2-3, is KAGVTQTPRYLIKTRGQQVTLSCSPISGHRSVSWYQQTPGQGLQFLFEYFSETQRNKGNFPGRFSGRQFSNSRSEMNVSTLELGDSALYLCASRRDSSTDTQYFGPGTRLTVL.

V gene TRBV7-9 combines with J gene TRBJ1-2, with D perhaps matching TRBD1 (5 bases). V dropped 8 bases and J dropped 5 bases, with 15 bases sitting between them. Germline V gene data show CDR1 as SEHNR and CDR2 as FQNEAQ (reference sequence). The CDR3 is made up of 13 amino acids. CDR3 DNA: TGTGCCAGCCATCTGCAGGGCGAATATGGCTACACCTTC. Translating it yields CASHLQGEYGYTF.

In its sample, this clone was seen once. The CDR3: CASSLDGGWQPQHF. The CDR3 bases are TGCGCCAGCAGCTTGGACGGGGGCTGGCAGCCCCAGCATTTT. The chain links TRBV5-1 to TRBJ1-5, with D tentatively TRBD1 (6 bases). CDR3 length: 14 residues. CDR1 and CDR2 from the germline V gene are SGHRS and YFSETQ. V lost 0 bases and J lost 7, with 11 bases in between.

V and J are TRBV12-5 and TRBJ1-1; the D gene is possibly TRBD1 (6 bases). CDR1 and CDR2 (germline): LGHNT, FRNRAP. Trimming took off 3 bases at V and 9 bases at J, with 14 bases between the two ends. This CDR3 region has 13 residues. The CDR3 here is CASGLDLTGKAFF. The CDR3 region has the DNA TGTGCTAGTGGTTTAGACCTGACAGGCAAAGCTTTCTTT. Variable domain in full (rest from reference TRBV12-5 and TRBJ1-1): DARVTQTPRHKVTEMGQEVTMRCQPILGHNTVFWYRQTMMQGLELLAYFRNRAPLDDSGMPKDRFSAEMPDATLATLKIQPSEPRDSAVYFCASGLDLTGKAFFGQGTRLTVV.

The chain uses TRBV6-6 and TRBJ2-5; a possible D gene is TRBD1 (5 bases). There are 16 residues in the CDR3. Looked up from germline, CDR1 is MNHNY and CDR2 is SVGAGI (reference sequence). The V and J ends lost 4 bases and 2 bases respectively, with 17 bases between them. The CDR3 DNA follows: TGTGCCAGCAGTTCAGACATCGGACAAGAACAAGAGACCCAGTACTTC. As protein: CASSSDIGQEQETQYF.

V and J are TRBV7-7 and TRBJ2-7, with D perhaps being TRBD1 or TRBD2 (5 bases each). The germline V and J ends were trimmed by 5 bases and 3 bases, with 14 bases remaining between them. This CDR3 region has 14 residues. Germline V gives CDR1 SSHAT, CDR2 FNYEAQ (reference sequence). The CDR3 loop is CASSPGTVGYEQYF. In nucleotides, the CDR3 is TGTGCCAGCAGCCCCGGGACCGTTGGCTACGAGCAGTACTTC.

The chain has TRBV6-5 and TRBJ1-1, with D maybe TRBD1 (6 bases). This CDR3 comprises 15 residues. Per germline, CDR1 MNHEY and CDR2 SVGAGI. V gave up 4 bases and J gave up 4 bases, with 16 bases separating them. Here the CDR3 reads CASSFLGGGGTEAFF. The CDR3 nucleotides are TGTGCCAGCAGTTTTCTGGGGGGAGGGGGCACTGAAGCTTTCTTT.

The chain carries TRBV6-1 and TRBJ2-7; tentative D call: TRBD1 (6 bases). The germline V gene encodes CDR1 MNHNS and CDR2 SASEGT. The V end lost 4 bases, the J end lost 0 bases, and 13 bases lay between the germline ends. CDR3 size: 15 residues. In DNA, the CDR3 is TGTGCCAGCAGTGCCTTGACAGGCCTCTCCTACGAGCAGTACTTC. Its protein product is CASSALTGLSYEQYF.

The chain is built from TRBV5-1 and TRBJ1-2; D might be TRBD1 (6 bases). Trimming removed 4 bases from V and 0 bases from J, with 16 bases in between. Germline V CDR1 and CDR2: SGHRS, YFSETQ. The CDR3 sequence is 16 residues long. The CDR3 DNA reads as TGCGCCAGCAGCCAACAACCGGGGGCTTCTAACTATGGCTACACCTTC. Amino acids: CASSQQPGASNYGYTF.

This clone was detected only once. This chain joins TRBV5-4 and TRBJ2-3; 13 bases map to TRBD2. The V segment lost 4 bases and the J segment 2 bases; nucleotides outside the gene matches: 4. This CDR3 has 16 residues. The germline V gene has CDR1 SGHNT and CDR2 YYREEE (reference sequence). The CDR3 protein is CASSEGLAGSTDTQYF. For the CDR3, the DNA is TGTGCCAGCAGCGAGGGACTAGCGGGATCCACAGATACGCAGTATTTT.

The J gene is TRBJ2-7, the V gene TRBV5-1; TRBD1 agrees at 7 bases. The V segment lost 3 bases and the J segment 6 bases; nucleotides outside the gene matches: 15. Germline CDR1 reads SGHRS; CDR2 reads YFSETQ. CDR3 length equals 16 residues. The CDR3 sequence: CASSWNPRQGSREQYF. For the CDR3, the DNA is TGCGCCAGCAGCTGGAACCCGAGACAGGGTTCTCGCGAGCAGTACTTC.

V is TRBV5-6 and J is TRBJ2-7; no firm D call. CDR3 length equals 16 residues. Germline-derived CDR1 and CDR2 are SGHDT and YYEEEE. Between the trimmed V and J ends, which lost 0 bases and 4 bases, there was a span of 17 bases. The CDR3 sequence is CASSLGRNYGDYEQYF. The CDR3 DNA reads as TGTGCCAGCAGCTTGGGACGAAACTACGGAGATTACGAGCAGTACTTC.

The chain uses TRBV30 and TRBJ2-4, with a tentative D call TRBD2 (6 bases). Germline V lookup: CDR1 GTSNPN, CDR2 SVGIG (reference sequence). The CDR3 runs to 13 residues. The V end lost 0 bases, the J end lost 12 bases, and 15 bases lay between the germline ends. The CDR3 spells CAWSVPTRGTQYF. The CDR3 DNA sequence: TGTGCCTGGAGTGTACCGACTAGGGGTACTCAGTACTTC.

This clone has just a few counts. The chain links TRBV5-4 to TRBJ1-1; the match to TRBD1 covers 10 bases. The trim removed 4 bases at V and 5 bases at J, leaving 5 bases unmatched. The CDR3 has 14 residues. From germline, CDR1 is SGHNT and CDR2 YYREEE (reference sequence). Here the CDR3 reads CASSVDRGGTEAFF. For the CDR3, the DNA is TGTGCCAGCAGCGTGGACAGGGGGGGGACTGAAGCTTTCTTT.

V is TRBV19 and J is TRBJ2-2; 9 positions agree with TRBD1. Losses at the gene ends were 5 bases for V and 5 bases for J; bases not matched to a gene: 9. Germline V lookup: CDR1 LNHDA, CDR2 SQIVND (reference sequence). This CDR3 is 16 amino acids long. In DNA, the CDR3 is TGTGCCAGTAGTTTGACGGACAGGGGAGGGACCGGGGAGCTGTTTTTT. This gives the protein CASSLTDRGGTGELFF. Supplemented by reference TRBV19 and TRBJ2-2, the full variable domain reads DGGITQSPKYLFRKEGQNVTLSCEQNLNHDAMYWYRQDPGQGLRLIYYSQIVNDFQKGDIAEGYSVSREKKESFPLTVTSAQKNPTAFYLCASSLTDRGGTGELFFGEGSRLTVL.